This T cell receptor (beta chain) was documented in a study of molecular identifiers for immune sequencing clone quantification. Study-wide background: In replicates, the authors split RNA from roughly 18,000 or 92,000 naive CD8 cells five ways and sequenced four.

Construction of naive CD8 libraries employed roughly 20,000 to 1,000,000 sorted cells together with 10%, 30% or 50% RNA. The CD8+CD4-CCR7+CD45RA+ phenotype defined the sorted naive CD8 T cells. This clonotype was observed at least ten times. Library preparation followed earlier protocols using designated TCR primers. Using its own MiXCR run on the PCR reads, TCRdb lists one record per CDR3 protein. The sample consists of 460,000 or so distinct CDR3 sequences, about a quarter of them appearing once. V was trimmed by 2 bases and J by 6 bases, leaving 14 bases between them. Germline CDR1 KGHSY, CDR2 FQNENV. CDR3 length: 14 residues.

This receptor was taken from a human donor in good health. Some libraries in this study had Jurkat cell RNA spiked in. Sequenced sample: naive CD8+ T cells from blood, with Jurkat cell RNA spiked in. The subset was: FACS-sorted CD8+CD4-CCR7+CD45RA+ naive T cells. V and J are TRBV16 and TRBJ2-7; D not certain. The CDR3 protein is CASSQGRTTAEQYF. The CDR3 DNA is TGTGCCAGCAGCCAAGGTCGGACCACGGCCGAGCAGTACTTC.